Below, 24 T cell receptor beta chains from the same sample are listed, as sequenced in a study of regulatory T cells in long-lasting Graves disease. Arm-PCR with iRepertoire HTBI primers amplified the CDR3 regions for these TCR beta libraries. TCRdb recomputed calls from the multiplex PCR reads with MiXCR, one row per CDR3 protein. In the table there are fewer than 550,000 distinct CDR3 sequences, 20% to 25% of which are singletons. Documented time point: persistent/refractory GD, antithyroid drugs over 5 years with positive TRAb. Extracted RNA from PBMCs served as the source of the TCR library. Sample: peripheral blood mononuclear cells (PBMCs), taken when the disease was refractory, from a patient treated with antithyroid drugs. The receptors here all came from a female donor with Graves disease.

To note about this clonotype: One base away lies a much larger clone, so this may be a sequencing read error. V is TRBV6-1 and J is TRBJ2-5; 11 nucleotides align to TRBD1. The CDR3 is 14 residues long. CDR1 MNHNS and CDR2 SASEGT come from the germline V gene. The CDR3 sequence is CASAGTGGQGTQYF. CDR3 DNA: TGTGCCAGCGCCGGGACAGGGGGACAAGGGACCCAGTACTTC.

Many counts were recorded for this clonotype. The V gene is TRBV24-1, the J gene TRBJ2-7, with TRBD2 identical over 13 bases. The J segment lost 4 bases and the V segment lost 3 bases, leaving 2 bases of the junction unmatched. Germline assignment: CDR1 KGHDR and CDR2 SFDVKD. CDR3 size: 15 residues. CDR3 nucleotides: TGTGCCACCAGTGATCGGACTAGCGGGAGTTACGAGCAGTACTTC. Translation gives CATSDRTSGSYEQYF.

This clonotype was recorded many times. This chain joins TRBV28 and TRBJ1-1, with D perhaps TRBD1 (5 bases). CDR3 length: 16 residues. Germline CDR1 reads MDHEN; CDR2 reads SYDVKM. V was clipped by 3 bases and J by 0 bases, with 14 bases between them. The CDR3 region is CASSLGQAHMNTEAFF. DNA of the CDR3: TGTGCCAGCAGTTTGGGGCAGGCGCACATGAACACTGAAGCTTTCTTT.

This clonotype was seen repeatedly, ten times or more. The chain recombines TRBV27 with TRBJ2-5, with D possibly matching TRBD1 (6 bases). CDR1 is MNHEY and CDR2 is SMNVEV in the germline V gene (reference sequence). Trimming left V 6 bases short and J 4 bases short, with 18 bases between. The CDR3 extends over 15 amino acids. The CDR3 sequence: CASSLEGELRETQYF. CDR3 coding DNA: TGTGCCAGCAGCTTAGAGGGGGAGCTTAGAGAGACCCAGTACTTC.

Only a few counts were recorded for this clonotype. J is TRBJ2-3 and V is TRBV5-1; D is ambiguous. The CDR3 length is 13 residues. Germline V CDR1 and CDR2: SGHRS, YFSETQ. The ends were cut back, 2 bases at V and 3 bases at J, with 7 bases in the middle. DNA for the CDR3: TGCGCCAGCAGCTTTGGGGAAACAGATACGCAGTATTTT. Its protein is CASSFGETDTQYF.

DNA for the CDR3: TGTGCCAGCAGGGCAGGGGGCGCATCAAATGAGCAGTTCTTC. This gives the protein CASRAGGASNEQFF. V is TRBV7-9 and J is TRBJ2-1; TRBD1 matches 8 bases. This CDR3 spans 14 amino acids. Germline V gene data show CDR1 as SEHNR and CDR2 as FQNEAQ (reference sequence). J was trimmed by 7 bases and V by 6 bases; bases with no gene match: 8.

J is TRBJ2-2 and V is TRBV7-2, with 11 bases aligning to TRBD2. J lost 6 bases, V lost 5 bases, and 14 bases had no gene match. There are 18 residues in the CDR3. Germline CDR1 is SGHTA and CDR2 is FQGNSA. CDR3 bases: TGTGCCAGCAGCCCCCGGGGTAGCGGGAGGGCCGGTCCCGGGGAGCTGTTTTTT. Its translation is CASSPRGSGRAGPGELFF. The whole variable domain, remainder taken from reference TRBV7-2 and TRBJ2-2, is GAGVSQSPSNKVTEKGKDVELRCDPISGHTALYWYRQSLGQGLEFLIYFQGNSAPDKSGLPSDRFSAERTGGSVSTLTIQRTQQEDSAVYLCASSPRGSGRAGPGELFFGEGSRLTVL.

In its sample, this clonotype was seen a few times. The genes are TRBV19 and TRBJ1-2; D ambiguous. Germline V gene data show CDR1 as LNHDA and CDR2 as SQIVND (reference sequence). This CDR3 is built from 11 residues. V was shortened by 6 bases and J by 6 bases, with 8 bases between the two germline ends. The CDR3 DNA is TGTGCCAGTAGAGAGGAGGATGGCTACACCTTC. Translating gives CASREEDGYTF. Full variable domain (missing parts from reference TRBV19 and TRBJ1-2): DGGITQSPKYLFRKEGQNVTLSCEQNLNHDAMYWYRQDPGQGLRLIYYSQIVNDFQKGDIAEGYSVSREKKESFPLTVTSAQKNPTAFYLCASREEDGYTFGSGTRLTVV.

The V and J genes are TRBV29-1 and TRBJ1-1; possible D gene TRBD1, 6 bases. This CDR3 is 13 amino acids long. Trimming shortened V by 6 bases and J by 6 bases, and 17 bases separated the two germline ends. Looked up from germline, CDR1 is SQVTM and CDR2 is ANQGSEA. In nucleotides, the CDR3 is TGCAGCGTCTTAGGGGGGGGTCTGGCTGAAGCTTTCTTT. Its translation is CSVLGGGLAEAFF.

This rearrangement joins TRBV20-1 to TRBJ1-3; D is ambiguous. The germline gives CDR1 DFQATT, CDR2 SNEGSKA (reference sequence). Trimming removed 0 bases from V and 2 bases from J, with 11 bases in between. This CDR3 spans 15 amino acids. The CDR3 DNA reads TGCAGTGCTAGAGATCTTTACGGGACTGGAAACACCATATATTTT. Amino acids: CSARDLYGTGNTIYF.

A few counts support this clonotype. This chain uses TRBV10-3 with TRBJ1-2, with 7 bases aligning to TRBD1. With V trimmed by 0 bases and J by 3 bases, 1 base remained unmatched. The CDR3 runs to 14 residues. Germline lookup yields CDR1 ENHRY and CDR2 SYGVKD. The CDR3 protein is CAISESGQHYGYTF. CDR3 DNA sequence: TGTGCCATCAGTGAGTCGGGACAGCACTATGGCTACACCTTC.

V usage is TRBV11-2 and J usage is TRBJ2-1; possibly TRBD1 or TRBD2 for D (5 bases each). The V end was cut by 5 bases, the J end by 7 bases, with 15 bases between. The CDR3 contains 14 residues. Germline lookup yields CDR1 SGHAT and CDR2 FQNNGV. In DNA form, the CDR3 reads TGTGCCAGCAGCCAGGCCGGGTGGGGGAATGAGCAGTTCTTC. Protein: CASSQAGWGNEQFF.

This clonotype appeared many times. V usage is TRBV6-1 and J usage is TRBJ2-7; D gene uncertain. Germline V gives CDR1 MNHNS, CDR2 SASEGT. The CDR3 sequence is 12 residues long. CDR3 sequence: CATKEAVREQYF. CDR3 sequence (DNA): TGTGCTACAAAGGAAGCCGTCCGCGAGCAGTACTTC.

This clonotype has more than one count but fewer than ten. The rearrangement uses TRBV24-1 and TRBJ1-2, with 12 bases that match TRBD1. Per the germline V gene, CDR1 is KGHDR and CDR2 is SFDVKD. Trimming removed 3 bases from V and 6 bases from J; junction bases left unmatched: 7. The length of the CDR3 is 16 residues. CDR3 DNA: TGTGCCACCAGTGATATCGGGACAGGGGGCTTCAATGGCTACACCTTC. The encoded protein is CATSDIGTGGFNGYTF.

As to this clonotype: This could be a read error, since a much larger clone is one nucleotide away. The rearrangement joins TRBV28 to TRBJ1-1; D might be TRBD1 (5 bases). This CDR3 spans 14 amino acids. The germline V gene encodes CDR1 MDHEN and CDR2 SYDVKM. CDR3 bases: TGTGCCGGCAGAACCGGGACCCAGAACACTGAAGCTTTCTTT. Its translation: CAGRTGTQNTEAFF.

V gene TRBV20-1 combines with J gene TRBJ1-2; D remains unclear. The CDR3 consists of 14 residues. CDR1 and CDR2 from the germline V gene are DFQATT and SNEGSKA (reference sequence). The V end was cut by 0 bases, the J end by 0 bases, with 8 bases between. CDR3 DNA: TGCAGTGCTAGAGAAAAGCAAGCTAACTATGGCTACACCTTC. Translated, it gives CSAREKQANYGYTF.

The V gene is TRBV19, the J gene TRBJ2-2; no reliable D call. Germline assignment: CDR1 LNHDA and CDR2 SQIVND (reference sequence). There are 11 residues in the CDR3. Deletions cut 7 bases from V and 10 bases from J, with 10 bases between. The CDR3 DNA reads as TGTGCCAGTACCGACCTATTGGAGCTGTTTTTT. It specifies CASTDLLELFF.

This clonotype has just a few counts. The rearrangement uses TRBV29-1 and TRBJ1-1, with D possibly TRBD1 on 5 matching bases. The V and J ends lost 0 bases and 3 bases respectively, with 17 bases between them. Germline CDR1 and CDR2: SQVTM and ANQGSEA. This CDR3 has 16 amino acids. This CDR3 reads CSVEDWNGLGHTEAFF. CDR3 coding DNA: TGCAGCGTTGAAGATTGGAACGGCCTGGGGCACACTGAAGCTTTCTTT.

V usage is TRBV19 and J usage is TRBJ1-5; D gene ambiguous. The CDR3 loop spans 14 amino acids. The V and J ends lost 4 bases and 0 bases respectively, with 7 bases between them. Germline loops: CDR1 LNHDA, CDR2 SQIVND (reference sequence). For the CDR3, the DNA is TGTGCCAGTAGTAGGGATCCTAGCAATCAGCCCCAGCATTTT. This encodes CASSRDPSNQPQHF. Looking up the rest from reference TRBV19 and TRBJ1-5 gives the full variable domain: DGGITQSPKYLFRKEGQNVTLSCEQNLNHDAMYWYRQDPGQGLRLIYYSQIVNDFQKGDIAEGYSVSREKKESFPLTVTSAQKNPTAFYLCASSRDPSNQPQHFGDGTRLSIL.

This clonotype has a handful of counts. This may arise from a read error, as a much more abundant clone is one base away. V gene TRBV28 combines with J gene TRBJ1-6; no firm D call. Per the germline V gene, CDR1 is MDHEN and CDR2 is SYDVKM. V lost 3 bases, J lost 7 bases, and 4 bases lay in between. The CDR3 runs to 12 residues. The CDR3 sequence: CASSLKNSPLHF. CDR3 nucleotide sequence: TGTGCCAGCAGTTTGAAGAATTCACCCCTCCACTTT.

There are many counts of this clonotype. The rearrangement joins TRBV12-3 or TRBV12-4 to TRBJ1-4; D remains ambiguous. The V end lost 6 bases, the J end lost 5 bases, and 19 bases lay between the germline ends. The length of the CDR3 is 16 residues. The CDR3 region is CASSPTLGLRNEKLFF. The DNA for the CDR3 is TGTGCCAGCAGCCCTACCCTCGGGTTACGCAATGAAAAACTGTTTTTT.

The V gene is TRBV25-1, the J gene TRBJ1-5, with unresolved D. With 3 bases removed from V and 11 bases from J, the gap between germline ends came to 11 bases. CDR1 is MGHDK and CDR2 is SYGVNS in the germline V gene. The CDR3 loop spans 12 amino acids. In DNA form, the CDR3 reads TGTGCCAGCAGTGACCCATTTGGAGCCCAGCATTTT. It yields the protein CASSDPFGAQHF.

This clonotype was seen more than once but under ten times. Its ends do not fully match the called genes, so a read error is possible. The genes are TRBV20-1 and TRBJ1-2, with no clear D. CDR1 and CDR2 from the germline V gene are DFQATT and SNEGSKA (reference sequence). The CDR3 length is 9 residues. This CDR3 reads CSASYGYAF. The CDR3 nucleotides read TGCAGTGCTTCGTATGGCTACGCCTTC.

This sequence joins TRBV6-1 and TRBJ2-7, with D uncertain. Germline lookup yields CDR1 MNHNS and CDR2 SASEGT. CDR3 size: 11 residues. The germline V and J ends were trimmed by 4 bases and 7 bases, with 8 bases remaining between them. The CDR3 nucleotides read TGTGCCAGCAGTGGGCCCTCGGAGCAGTACTTC. Translating gives CASSGPSEQYF.